The 12 T cell receptor beta chains below were found in one sample sequenced in a study of T-cell reconstitution after alpha-beta-depleted transplantation in children. Preparing the TCRbeta library involved the use of unique molecular identifiers. TCRdb fed the PCR reads into MiXCR, producing one record per CDR3 protein. Among 490,000 or so distinct CDR3 sequences listed, about an eighth were seen once. Sequences were derived from PBMCs from the stem cell graft donor, sampled from the stem cell graft. The origin of the receptors is a human donor who donated a stem cell graft to a child with combined immunodeficiency.

The rearrangement links TRBV3-1 to TRBJ2-1; TRBD2 is a possible D gene (5 bases). Germline V gene lookup returns CDR1 LGHDT and CDR2 YNNKEL (reference sequence). V was pared by 1 base and J by 2 bases, with 9 bases between. This CDR3 region has 15 residues. CDR3 nucleotide sequence: TGTGCCAGCAGCCAAGTGGACTCCACCTACAATGAGCAGTTCTTC. Translated, it gives CASSQVDSTYNEQFF.

This clonotype was seen ten or more times. V gene TRBV9 combines with J gene TRBJ2-6; D remains unclear. The CDR3 extends over 13 amino acids. Germline V lookup: CDR1 SGDLS, CDR2 YYNGEE. V shed 3 bases and J shed 0 bases, with 1 base lying between them. CDR3 in DNA: TGTGCCAGCAGCGCCTCTGGGGCCAACGTCCTGACTTTC. It codes for CASSASGANVLTF.

This clonotype has more than one count but fewer than ten. V and J are TRBV10-3 and TRBJ2-2; TRBD2 is a possible D gene (8 bases). Trimming took off 10 bases at V and 2 bases at J, with 20 bases between the two ends. Germline V gene data show CDR1 as ENHRY and CDR2 as SYGVKD. The CDR3 extends over 16 amino acids. Here the CDR3 reads CATGGTTGDNTGELFF. The DNA for the CDR3 is TGTGCCACGGGAGGGACCACAGGGGATAACACCGGGGAGCTGTTTTTT.

There are many counts of this clonotype. As DNA, the CDR3 is TGCCCCCCGGACAGGCTTGATGGAAACACCATATATTTT. This codes for CPPDRLDGNTIYF. The V call is TRBV20-1, the J call TRBJ1-3; 7 bases align to TRBD1. Germline V CDR1 and CDR2: DFQATT, SNEGSKA (reference sequence). There are 13 residues in the CDR3.

This clonotype was recorded many times. This chain connects TRBV20-1 to TRBJ2-1, with a weak D call TRBD1 (6 bases). The CDR3 is 15 residues long. The germline gives CDR1 DFQATT, CDR2 SNEGSKA (reference sequence). Trimming removed 3 bases at V and 3 bases at J, with 15 bases between. CDR3 amino acids: CSASTDRRLYNEQFF. In DNA form, the CDR3 reads TGCAGTGCTAGCACAGACAGGCGTCTCTACAATGAGCAGTTCTTC.

This rearrangement joins TRBV27 to TRBJ2-1; 9 bases are a match to TRBD2. Germline V lookup: CDR1 MNHEY, CDR2 SMNVEV (reference sequence). Unmatched junction bases numbered 3, after V lost 0 bases and J lost 3 bases. The CDR3 is 16 residues long. The chain's CDR3 is CASSLSLAGYYNEQFF. The CDR3 coding sequence is TGTGCCAGCAGTTTATCCCTAGCGGGGTACTACAATGAGCAGTTCTTC.

This clonotype was counted only a few times. The J gene is TRBJ2-7, the V gene TRBV7-3; D is unclear. This CDR3 has 14 amino acids. From germline, CDR1 is SGHTA and CDR2 FQGTGA. V lost 4 bases and J 2 bases, leaving 12 bases between the germline ends. The CDR3 loop is CASSYADGPYEQYF. The CDR3 DNA reads as TGTGCCAGCAGCTACGCGGACGGACCCTACGAGCAGTACTTC.

The V gene is TRBV20-1, the J gene TRBJ2-7; 8 nucleotides line up with TRBD2. Germline lookup yields CDR1 DFQATT and CDR2 SNEGSKA (reference sequence). J was trimmed by 0 bases and V by 3 bases; bases with no gene match: 10. The CDR3 has 16 amino acids. CDR3 coding DNA: TGCAGTGCTAGGTCCCTGGGGGCGGGAGGCTCCTACGAGCAGTACTTC. Translation: CSARSLGAGGSYEQYF.

A few counts support this clonotype. This chain uses TRBV9 with TRBJ2-1, with 9 bases that match TRBD2. This CDR3 spans 15 amino acids. J was trimmed by 2 bases and V by 1 base; bases with no gene match: 1. The germline V gene has CDR1 SGDLS and CDR2 YYNGEE. CDR3 coding DNA: TGTGCCAGCAGCGTATCTAGCGGGGCCTACAATGAGCAGTTCTTC. Encoded protein: CASSVSSGAYNEQFF.

This clonotype has more than one count but fewer than ten. V usage is TRBV7-2 and J usage is TRBJ2-1; 10 nucleotides line up with TRBD2. This CDR3 has 16 amino acids. Trimming took 4 bases from V and 8 from J; bases not matched to a gene: 11. Germline CDR1 SGHTA, CDR2 FQGNSA. CDR3 loop: CASSSRTSGTPHEQFF. The DNA of the CDR3 is TGTGCCAGCAGCTCCCGGACTAGCGGAACCCCCCATGAGCAGTTCTTC. Based on the CDR3 plus reference TRBV7-2 and TRBJ2-1, the full variable domain is GAGVSQSPSNKVTEKGKDVELRCDPISGHTALYWYRQSLGQGLEFLIYFQGNSAPDKSGLPSDRFSAERTGGSVSTLTIQRTQQEDSAVYLCASSSRTSGTPHEQFFGPGTRLTVL.

This clonotype came up a few times. The chain uses TRBV9 and TRBJ2-5; 8 bases agree with TRBD2. Per germline, CDR1 SGDLS and CDR2 YYNGEE. This CDR3 is 18 amino acids long. The ends lost 4 bases at V and 4 bases at J; junction bases unmatched: 18. CDR3 DNA sequence: TGTGCCAGCAGCACAACCGGGACTAGGGCTTCCGGTGGAGAGACCCAGTACTTC. Translated, it gives CASSTTGTRASGGETQYF.

This chain links TRBV24-1 with TRBJ2-1; TRBD2 matches at 8 bases. CDR1 is KGHDR and CDR2 is SFDVKD in the germline V gene. V trimming: 4 bases; J trimming: 8 bases; junction bases outside the gene matches: 6. The CDR3 runs 14 residues. The CDR3 here is CATSDPGLADEQFF. The CDR3 DNA is TGTGCCACCAGTGACCCTGGACTAGCCGATGAGCAGTTCTTC.